This is a list of T cell receptor beta chains from one sample in a study of blood T cell repertoires in COVID-19. The protocol was immunoSEQ multiplex PCR, while the TCRdb copy is restricted to in-frame clones and leaves out a portion. The profile shows more than 200,000 clones, around 80% of them singletons. Material: PBMCs or T cells enriched from blood (not recorded which). Receptor source: a man aged 25-45 years with acute COVID-19. Both conserved end residues are part of each CDR3. A D gene is named only where the DNA matches it firmly. Rows may omit the clone size; those that give it use once, few, many or a size class.

.	medium-sized	TRBV6-1	TRBJ2-6	TGTGCCAGCAGTGATAAGAGCTCTGGGGCCAACGTCCTGACTTTC	CASSDKSSGANVLTF
.	few	TRBV14	TRBJ1-4	TGTGCCAGCAGCCTTTCCCCCGGGACTAATGAAAAACTGTTTTTT	CASSLSPGTNEKLFF
.	.	TRBV6-5	TRBJ1-2	TGTGCCAGCAGTTATACACTAAGTGGCTACACCTTC	CASSYTLSGYTF
TRBD1	.	TRBV19	TRBJ2-1	TGTGCCAGTAGTTCTCAGGGGGCCTATTACAATGAGCAGTTCTTC	CASSSQGAYYNEQFF
TRBD1	.	TRBV3-1/TRBV3-2	TRBJ1-2	TGTGCCAGCAGCCAACTCGGACAGGGAGAGGGTGGCTACACCTTC	CASSQLGQGEGGYTF
.	.	TRBV15	TRBJ1-1	TGTGCCACCAGCAGAGATCGTGCAGTTGAAGCTTTCTTT	CATSRDRAVEAFF
TRBD2	few	TRBV27	TRBJ2-7	TGTGCCAGCAGCCTGCTAGCGGGGGGTTTGCTACACGAGCAGTACTTC	CASSLLAGGLLHEQYF
TRBD1	.	TRBV5-1	TRBJ1-2	TGCGCCAGCAGGGGGACAGCTGCTAACTATGGCTACACCTTC	CASRGTAANYGYTF
TRBD2	.	TRBV7-2	TRBJ2-2	TGTGCCAGCAGCTTGGCCGGGACTAGCGGGGGGCACGGGGAGCTGTTTTTT	CASSLAGTSGGHGELFF
TRBD1	.	TRBV5-4	TRBJ2-5	TGTGCCAGCACTCTCACAGGGGGCGAAGAGACCCAGTACTTC	CASTLTGGEETQYF
TRBD2	.	TRBV6-5	TRBJ2-1	TGTGCCAGCAGCTTGAGACTAGCGTCCTACAATGAGCAGTTCTTC	CASSLRLASYNEQFF
TRBD1	few	TRBV19	TRBJ1-2	TGTGCCAGTAGTGTCCAGGGGGGCTATGGCTACACCTTC	CASSVQGGYGYTF
.	.	TRBV9	TRBJ2-1	TGTGCCAGCAGCTCCCAGGGGCGGCGGACAATCTTC	CASSSQGRRTIF
.	.	TRBV6-5	TRBJ2-7	TGTGCCAGCACCAAAGGGGGTGGCTCCTACGAGCAGTACTTC	CASTKGGGSYEQYF
.	.	TRBV2	TRBJ1-1	TGTGCCAGCAATCCAGCGTTCGGGAACACTGAAGCTTTCTTT	CASNPAFGNTEAFF
.	once	TRBV28	TRBJ1-2	TGTGCCAGCAGTTCACAGGGCCCGGGGGGCTACACCTTC	CASSSQGPGGYTF
.	.	TRBV9	TRBJ2-3	TGTGCCAGCAGCGTATTTGAGGGAACAGATACGCAGTATTTT	CASSVFEGTDTQYF
.	.	TRBV4-2	TRBJ1-2	TGTGCCAGCAGCCAAGATCCCAGGGGCACCCCAAACGGCTACACCTTC	CASSQDPRGTPNGYTF
.	.	TRBV5-4	TRBJ2-3	TGTGCCAGCAGCTTGGGAGAACGGACGCAGTATTTT	CASSLGERTQYF
TRBD1	.	TRBV7-2	TRBJ1-4	TGTGCCAGCAGCTCGACGGGACAGGGAGGTGAAAAACTGTTTTTT	CASSSTGQGGEKLFF
.	.	TRBV7-3	TRBJ2-5	TGTGCCAGCAGCTTAAGCCACTCGGAGACCCAGTACTTC	CASSLSHSETQYF
TRBD1	few	TRBV18	TRBJ1-1	TGTGCCAGCTCTGGCAGGGGGCGAACTGAAGCTTTCTTT	CASSGRGRTEAFF
.	once	TRBV9	TRBJ1-1	TGTGCCAGCAGCCCGGGACATATGAACACTGAAGCTTTCTTT	CASSPGHMNTEAFF
TRBD2	.	TRBV24-1	TRBJ2-7	TGTGCCACCGGGACTAGCGGGGGGGCCCGAAACTCCCCCTACGAGCAGTACTTC	CATGTSGGARNSPYEQYF
.	.	TRBV25-1	TRBJ2-1	TGTGCCAGCCGACTAGGATCCTACAATGAGCAGTTCTTC	CASRLGSYNEQFF
TRBD1	few	TRBV6-1	TRBJ1-6	TGTGCCAGCAGTGAAACCCCACAGGGGGCATATTCACCCCTCCACTTT	CASSETPQGAYSPLHF
.	.	TRBV19	TRBJ1-5	TGTGCCAGTAGTCCGGAACAGGGTTTAACGAGCAATCAGCCCCAGCATTTT	CASSPEQGLTSNQPQHF
.	once	TRBV6-4	TRBJ1-1	TGTGCCAGCAGTGACGGACCCCAGGGCGGGAACACTGAAGCTTTCTTT	CASSDGPQGGNTEAFF
.	few	TRBV7-2	TRBJ1-5	TGTGCCAGCAGCCCCCAAGGAGGGAATAGCAATCAGCCCCAGCATTTT	CASSPQGGNSNQPQHF
TRBD1	.	TRBV6-5	TRBJ1-2	TGTGCCAGCAAGAGGGGGCCTAACTATGGCTACACCTTC	CASKRGPNYGYTF
.	.	TRBV6-2/TRBV6-3	TRBJ1-4	TGTGCCAGCAGTTACTCAGGGGGGGCGAGGGAAAAACTGTTTTTT	CASSYSGGAREKLFF
.	few	TRBV9	TRBJ1-4	TGTGCCAGCAGCGTAGTAGCTGGAGGGGCTAATGAAAAACTGTTTTTT	CASSVVAGGANEKLFF
.	.	TRBV28	TRBJ1-2	TGTGCCAGCAGTTTCGGGATTGTGAACTATGGCTACACCTTC	CASSFGIVNYGYTF
TRBD1	.	TRBV30	TRBJ1-5	TGTGCCTGGAGTAACAGGGGGTTCAATCAGCCCCAGCATTTT	CAWSNRGFNQPQHF
.	.	TRBV6-6	TRBJ1-1	TGTGCCAGTCGGGACTCCGGGAGCACTGAAGCTTTCTTT	CASRDSGSTEAFF
.	few	TRBV29-1	TRBJ1-6	TGCAGCGTCCTGGAGGGAGGAAATTCACCCCTCCACTTT	CSVLEGGNSPLHF
.	.	TRBV7-9	TRBJ1-2	TGTGCCAGCACACATCCCCAGGGGAACTATGGCTACACCTTC	CASTHPQGNYGYTF
TRBD2	.	TRBV5-1	TRBJ2-3	TGCGCCAGCACCGCGCTAGCGGGGGGCACAGATACGCAGTATTTT	CASTALAGGTDTQYF
TRBD1	.	TRBV6-5	TRBJ2-7	TGTGCCAGCAGGAAGGGACAGGGGGCGCCGAACGAGCAGTACTTC	CASRKGQGAPNEQYF
TRBD1	.	TRBV24-1	TRBJ1-5	TGTGCCACCAGTGATCCTACCGGGACAGTTAATCAGCCCCAGCATTTT	CATSDPTGTVNQPQHF
TRBD1	.	TRBV30	TRBJ1-4	TGTGCCTGGAGTTGGGGACAGGGGATCGAAAAACTGTTTTTT	CAWSWGQGIEKLFF
.	.	TRBV6-2/TRBV6-3	TRBJ1-1	TGTGCCAGCAGTTATTTGTCTTTGAACACTGAAGCTTTCTTT	CASSYLSLNTEAFF
TRBD2	.	TRBV7-3	TRBJ2-3	TGTGCCAGCAGCTTGGGACTAAACACAGATACGCAGTATTTT	CASSLGLNTDTQYF
.	.	TRBV18	TRBJ2-5	TGTGCCAGCTCACCACGGCTCCAAGAGACCCAGTACTTC	CASSPRLQETQYF
.	.	TRBV19	TRBJ1-4	TGTGCCAGTAGTATATCTGCCGGGAGGGAAAAACTGTTTTTT	CASSISAGREKLFF
.	.	TRBV30	TRBJ1-5	TGTGCCTGGAGTGGTTACAATCAGCCCCAGCATTTT	CAWSGYNQPQHF
TRBD1	.	TRBV4-1	TRBJ2-2	TGCGCCAGCAGCCCACCTATGCAGGGGGCGAACACCGGGGAGCTGTTTTTT	CASSPPMQGANTGELFF
.	.	TRBV4-1	TRBJ1-2	TGCGCCAGCAGCCAAGAACGGGGGGGCTACACCTTC	CASSQERGGYTF
.	.	TRBV10-3	TRBJ1-1	TGTGCCATCAGTTACGAGGGGAACACTGAAGCTTTCTTT	CAISYEGNTEAFF